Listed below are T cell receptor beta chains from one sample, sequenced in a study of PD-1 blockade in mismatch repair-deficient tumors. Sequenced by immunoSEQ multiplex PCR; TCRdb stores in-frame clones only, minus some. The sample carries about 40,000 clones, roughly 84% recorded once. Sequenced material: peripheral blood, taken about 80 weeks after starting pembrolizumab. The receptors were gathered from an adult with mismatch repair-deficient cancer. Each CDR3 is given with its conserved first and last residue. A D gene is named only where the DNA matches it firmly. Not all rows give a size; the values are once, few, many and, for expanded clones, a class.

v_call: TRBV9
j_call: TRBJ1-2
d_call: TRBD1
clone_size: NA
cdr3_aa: CASSPALVRGLRYGYTF
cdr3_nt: TGTGCCAGCAGCCCTGCTTTGGTAAGGGGGCTGCGCTATGGCTACACCTTC

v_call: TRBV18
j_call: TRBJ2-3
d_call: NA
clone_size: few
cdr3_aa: CASSSAADTQYF
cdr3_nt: TGTGCCAGCTCCTCCGCGGCAGATACGCAGTATTTT

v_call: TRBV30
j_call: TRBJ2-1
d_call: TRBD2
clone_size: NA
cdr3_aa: CAWSPGTSGSNEQFF
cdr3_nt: TGTGCCTGGAGCCCCGGGACTAGCGGGAGTAATGAGCAGTTCTTC

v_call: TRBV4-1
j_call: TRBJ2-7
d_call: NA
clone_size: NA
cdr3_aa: CASSQSRTDTYEQYF
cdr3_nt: TGCGCCAGCAGCCAAAGTCGGACCGATACCTACGAGCAGTACTTC

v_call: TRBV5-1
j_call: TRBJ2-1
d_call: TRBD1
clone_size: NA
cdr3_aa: CASSLRDRGTYNEQFF
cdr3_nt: TGCGCCAGCAGCTTGCGGGACAGGGGCACCTACAATGAGCAGTTCTTC

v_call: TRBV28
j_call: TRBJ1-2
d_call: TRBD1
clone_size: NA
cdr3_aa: CASGQGAYNGYTF
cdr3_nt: TGTGCCAGCGGACAGGGGGCCTATAATGGCTACACCTTC

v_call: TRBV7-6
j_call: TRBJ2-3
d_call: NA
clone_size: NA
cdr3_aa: CASSPPYSAYTQYF
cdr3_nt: TGTGCCAGCAGCCCCCCCTACAGCGCCTATACGCAGTATTTT

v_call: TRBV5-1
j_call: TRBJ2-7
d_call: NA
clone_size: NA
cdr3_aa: CASSLVGLGRYEQYF
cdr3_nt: TGCGCCAGCAGCTTGGTGGGACTCGGTCGCTACGAGCAGTACTTC

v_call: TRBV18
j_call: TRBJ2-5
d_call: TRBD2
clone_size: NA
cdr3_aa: CASSPQASGRALETQYF
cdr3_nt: TGTGCCAGCTCACCACAAGCTAGCGGGAGGGCCCTAGAGACCCAGTACTTC

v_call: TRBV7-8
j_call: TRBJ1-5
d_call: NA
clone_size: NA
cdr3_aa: CASSLKGRPQHF
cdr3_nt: TGTGCCAGCAGCTTAAAGGGGCGGCCCCAGCATTTT

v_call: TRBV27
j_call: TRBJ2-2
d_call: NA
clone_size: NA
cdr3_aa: CASSLTTLTGELFF
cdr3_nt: TGTGCCAGCAGTTTAACCACACTCACCGGGGAGCTGTTTTTT

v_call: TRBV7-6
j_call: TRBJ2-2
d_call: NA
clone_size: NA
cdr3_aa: CASSFGFVDDTGELFF
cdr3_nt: TGTGCCAGCAGCTTCGGATTTGTAGATGACACCGGGGAGCTGTTTTTT

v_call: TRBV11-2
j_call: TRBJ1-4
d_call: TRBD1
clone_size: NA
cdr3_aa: CASSFQGARDEKLFF
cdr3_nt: TGTGCCAGCAGCTTCCAGGGGGCGCGTGATGAAAAACTGTTTTTT

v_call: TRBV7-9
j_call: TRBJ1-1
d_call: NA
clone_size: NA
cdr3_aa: CASSLVDRKAFF
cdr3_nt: TGTGCCAGCAGCTTGGTAGACAGGAAAGCTTTCTTT

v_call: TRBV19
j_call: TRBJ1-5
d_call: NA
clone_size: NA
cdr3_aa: CASSTQDRWGYDPPQHF
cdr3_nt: TGTGCCAGTAGTACCCAAGACAGGTGGGGGTACGATCCGCCCCAGCATTTT

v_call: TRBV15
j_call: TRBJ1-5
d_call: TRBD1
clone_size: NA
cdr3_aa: CATSRGTGSMGNQPQHF
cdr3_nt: TGTGCCACCAGCAGAGGGACAGGGTCTATGGGCAATCAGCCCCAGCATTTT

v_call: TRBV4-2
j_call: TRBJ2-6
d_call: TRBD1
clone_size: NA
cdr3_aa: CASSHRRDRGPGANVLTF
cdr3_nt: TGTGCCAGCAGCCACCGACGGGACAGGGGGCCTGGGGCCAACGTCCTGACTTTC

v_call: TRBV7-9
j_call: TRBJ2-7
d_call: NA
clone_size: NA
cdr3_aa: CASSLVGDEQYF
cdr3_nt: TGTGCCAGCAGCTTAGTGGGCGACGAGCAGTACTTC

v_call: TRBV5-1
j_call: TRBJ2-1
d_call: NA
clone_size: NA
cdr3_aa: CASSKAGTEYNEQFF
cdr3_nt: TGCGCCAGCAGTAAAGCCGGGACCGAGTACAATGAGCAGTTCTTC

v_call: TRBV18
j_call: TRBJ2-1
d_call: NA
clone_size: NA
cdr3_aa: CASSPWTASNEQFF
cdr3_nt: TGTGCCAGCTCACCGTGGACCGCTTCCAATGAGCAGTTCTTC

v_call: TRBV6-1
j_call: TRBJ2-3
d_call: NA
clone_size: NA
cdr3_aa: CASYPLRASDTQYF
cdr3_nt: TGTGCCAGCTATCCCTTGAGGGCGTCAGATACGCAGTATTTT

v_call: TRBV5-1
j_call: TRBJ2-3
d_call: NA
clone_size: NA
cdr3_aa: CASSLMPGPAPTDTQYF
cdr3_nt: TGCGCCAGCAGCTTAATGCCGGGGCCCGCTCCCACAGATACGCAGTATTTT

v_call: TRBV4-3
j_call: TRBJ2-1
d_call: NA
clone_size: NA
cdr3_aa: CASSQDSGVETGEQFF
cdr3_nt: TGCGCCAGCAGCCAAGATTCGGGGGTCGAGACGGGTGAGCAGTTCTTC

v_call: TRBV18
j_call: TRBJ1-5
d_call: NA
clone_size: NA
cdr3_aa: CASSPPPNQPQHF
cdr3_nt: TGTGCCAGCTCACCCCCTCCCAATCAGCCCCAGCATTTT

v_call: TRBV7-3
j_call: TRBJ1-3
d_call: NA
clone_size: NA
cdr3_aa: CASSPSSGNTIYF
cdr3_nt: TGTGCCAGCAGCCCCAGCTCTGGAAACACCATATATTTT

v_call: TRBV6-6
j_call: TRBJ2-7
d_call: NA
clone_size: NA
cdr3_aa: CASSLPWDPPYEQYF
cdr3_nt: TGTGCCAGCAGCTTACCCTGGGACCCGCCCTACGAGCAGTACTTC

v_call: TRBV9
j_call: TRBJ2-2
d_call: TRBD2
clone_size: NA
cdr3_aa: CASSVGAGNANTGELFF
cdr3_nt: TGTGCCAGCAGCGTAGGAGCGGGGAACGCGAACACCGGGGAGCTGTTTTTT

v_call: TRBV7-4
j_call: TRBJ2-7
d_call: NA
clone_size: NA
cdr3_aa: CASESRNSYEQYF
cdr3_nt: TGTGCCAGCGAAAGCAGGAATTCCTACGAGCAGTACTTC

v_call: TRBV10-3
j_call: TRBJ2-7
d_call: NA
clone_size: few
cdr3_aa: CAISEEGKNEQYF
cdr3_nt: TGTGCCATCAGTGAGGAGGGGAAGAACGAGCAGTACTTC

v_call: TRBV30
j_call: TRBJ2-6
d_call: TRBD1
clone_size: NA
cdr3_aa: CAWRYLTGEGVRSGANVLTF
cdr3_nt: TGTGCCTGGAGATACTTGACAGGGGAAGGGGTCAGGTCTGGGGCCAACGTCCTGACTTTC

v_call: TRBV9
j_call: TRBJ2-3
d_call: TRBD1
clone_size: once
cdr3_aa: CASGPGQGGDTQYF
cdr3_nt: TGTGCCAGCGGCCCGGGACAGGGGGGAGATACGCAGTATTTT

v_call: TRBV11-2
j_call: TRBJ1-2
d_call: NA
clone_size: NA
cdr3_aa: CASSSSPVGRDPWGYTF
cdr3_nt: TGTGCCAGCAGCTCCTCTCCCGTGGGAAGGGACCCATGGGGCTACACCTTC

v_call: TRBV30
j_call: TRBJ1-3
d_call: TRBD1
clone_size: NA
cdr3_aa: CAWSGDSISGNTIYF
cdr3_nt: TGTGCCTGGAGCGGGGACAGTATCTCTGGAAACACCATATATTTT

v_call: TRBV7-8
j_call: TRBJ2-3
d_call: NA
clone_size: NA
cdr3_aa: CASSLVSGTDTQYF
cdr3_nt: TGTGCCAGCAGCTTAGTCAGCGGCACAGATACGCAGTATTTT

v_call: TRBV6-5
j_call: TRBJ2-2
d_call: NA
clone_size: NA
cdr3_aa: CASSYRAATGELFF
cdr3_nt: TGTGCCAGCAGTTACAGAGCGGCCACCGGGGAGCTGTTTTTT

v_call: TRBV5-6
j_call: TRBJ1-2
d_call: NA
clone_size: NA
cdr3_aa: CASSLQALRDYGYTF
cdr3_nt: TGTGCCAGCAGCTTGCAGGCACTCCGGGACTATGGCTACACCTTC

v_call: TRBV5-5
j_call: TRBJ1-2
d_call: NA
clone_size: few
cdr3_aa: CASSRTGFYGYTF
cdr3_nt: TGTGCCAGCAGCCGTACAGGGTTCTATGGCTACACCTTC

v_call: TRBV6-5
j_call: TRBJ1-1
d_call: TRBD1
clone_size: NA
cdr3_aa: CASNRGNTEAFF
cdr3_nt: TGTGCCAGCAACAGGGGGAACACTGAAGCTTTCTTT

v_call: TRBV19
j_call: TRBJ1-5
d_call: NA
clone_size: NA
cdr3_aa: CASSIRGRGYQPQHF
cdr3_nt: TGTGCCAGTAGTATCCGAGGGAGGGGATATCAGCCCCAGCATTTT

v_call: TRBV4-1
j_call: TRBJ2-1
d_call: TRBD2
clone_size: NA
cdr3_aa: CASSQGPIASGTDEQFF
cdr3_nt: TGCGCCAGCAGCCAAGGACCAATTGCTAGCGGGACGGATGAGCAGTTCTTC

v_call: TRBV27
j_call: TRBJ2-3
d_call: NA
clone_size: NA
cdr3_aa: CASSSAQGGQQYF
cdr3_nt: TGTGCCAGCAGTTCGGCACAGGGCGGGCAGCAGTATTTT